This T cell receptor beta chain emerged from a study of T cells in Graves' hyperthyroidism and ophthalmopathy. Regarding the study as a whole: Ophthalmopathy was distinguished from stable hyperthyroidism by 13 V-J signatures.

The CDR3 covers 15 residues. Germline-derived CDR1 and CDR2 are SGHAT and FQDESV (reference sequence). V lost 1 base and J lost 2; bases outside the gene matches: 3. Based on clinical symptoms, serum thyroxine and TRAb, thyroid ultrasound and orbital computed tomography, diagnoses were reached. This clonotype was seen ten or more times. Its antigen remains unknown. The CDR3 regions of TCR beta were amplified from RNA transcripts. TCR CDR3 underwent first-round RT-PCR with the HTBI primer set. TCRdb redid the calling of the multiplex PCR reads with MiXCR, one entry per CDR3 protein. The sample has 400,000 to 600,000 distinct CDR3 sequences; about 15% are singletons.

This receptor was obtained from a woman aged 25 to 39 with Graves' ophthalmopathy. Sequenced material: blood. The V call is TRBV11-1, the J call TRBJ2-7; 9 bases are shared with TRBD2. CDR3 bases: TGTGCCAGCAGCTTAGGACTAGCGGCCACCTACGAGCAGTACTTC. It translates to CASSLGLAATYEQYF.